Sequencing of this TCR beta chain was carried out in a study of naive and memory T cell subsets. Points from the study as a whole: Naive and memory subsets had different power law exponents for TCR abundance. Gini index rose across naive, CM, EM and EMRA in CD4 and CD8. Over 95% of naive TCR sequences appeared only once after error correction, unlike memory subsets.

After removal of 2 bases from V and 3 bases from J, the junction contained 8 bases not matched to a gene. The CDR3 is 17 amino acids. Germline V CDR1 and CDR2: MNHEY, SVGAGI. Comment on this clonotype: Its antigen is as yet unknown.

An equimolar mix of two oligonucleotides served as the beta constant-region primer for TRBC1 and TRBC2. Ligated cDNA was amplified by four rounds of PCR with nested alpha and beta constant-region primers and SP2. TCRdb called the UMI-ligation and nested PCR reads again in MiXCR, with one record for every CDR3 protein. The repertoire has some 150,000 distinct CDR3 sequences, over 15% of them found once; the top ten carry 0.14% to 0.15%. This clonotype was sampled from a human donor in good health. Sequencing used naive CD4+ T cells from blood. The chain uses TRBV6-5 and TRBJ2-1, with 9 bases aligning to TRBD2. CDR3 DNA sequence: TGTGCCAGCAGTTACACGTCTGCGGGAGGGAACTACAATGAGCAGTTCTTC. Encoded protein: CASSYTSAGGNYNEQFF.